This TCR beta chain was captured in a study of ipilimumab plus nivolumab after autologous stem cell transplantation. Through week 26, nivolumab 3 mg/kg IV was given weeks 1, 4, 7, 10, then biweekly. J gave up 4 bases and V 5 bases, and 6 bases lay outside the gene matches. The CDR3 extends over 14 amino acids. Per the germline V gene, CDR1 is MNHEY and CDR2 is SMNVEV (reference sequence). Sequenced by immunoSEQ multiplex PCR; TCRdb stores in-frame clones only, minus some. Of some 6,500 clones in the sample, more than 80% were seen once. Here the sequenced sample was PBMCs, taken in a trial of ipilimumab plus nivolumab as post-transplant consolidation. The TCR comes from a female donor with multiple myeloma. The chain uses TRBV27 and TRBJ1-1, with 8 bases matching TRBD1. The CDR3 DNA reads as TGTGCCAGCAGTCTCAGGGGGCAGGGCACTGAAGCTTTCTTT. It specifies CASSLRGQGTEAFF.